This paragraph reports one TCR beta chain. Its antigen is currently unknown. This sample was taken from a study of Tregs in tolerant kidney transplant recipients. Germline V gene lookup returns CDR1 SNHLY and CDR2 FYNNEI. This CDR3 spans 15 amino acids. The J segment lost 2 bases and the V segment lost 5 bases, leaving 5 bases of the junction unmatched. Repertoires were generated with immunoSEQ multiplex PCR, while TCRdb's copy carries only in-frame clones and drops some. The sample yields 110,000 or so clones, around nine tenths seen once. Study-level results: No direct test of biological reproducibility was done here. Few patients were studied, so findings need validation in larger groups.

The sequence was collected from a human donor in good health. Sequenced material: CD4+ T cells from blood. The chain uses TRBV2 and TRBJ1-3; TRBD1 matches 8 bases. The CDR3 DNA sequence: TGTGCCAGCAGTCAGGACAGGGTGACTGGAAACACCATATATTTT. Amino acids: CASSQDRVTGNTIYF.